This T cell receptor beta chain is from a study of OX40 agonist ivuxolimab in advanced cancers. Study context: Intravenous ivuxolimab at 0.01 to 10 mg/kg was given to patients every 2 weeks. General study results and limits: CD4+ T cells averaged fewer expanded clones than CD8+ T cells. There were also nonresponders showing low normalized T-cell clonal expansion.

Repertoires were generated with immunoSEQ multiplex PCR, while TCRdb's copy carries only in-frame clones and drops some. The sample includes roughly 80,000 clones, just under 90% of them seen just once. The ends were cut back, 7 bases at V and 5 bases at J, with 8 bases in the middle. From germline, CDR1 is MNHGY and CDR2 SAAAGT. The CDR3 contains 11 residues. Autoimmune disease history or systemic immunosuppression excluded patients. Regarding this clone: Antigen unknown.

The sequence came from an adult with an advanced solid tumor such as melanoma, head and neck, liver or kidney cancer. The chain employs TRBV6-8 and TRBJ1-2; D unclear. Sequences were derived from CD4+ or CD8+ T cells sorted from blood, sampled in a trial of the OX40 agonist ivuxolimab. CDR3 loop: CASTGGYGYTF. CDR3 in DNA: TGTGCCAGCACAGGAGGGTATGGCTACACCTTC.